This T cell receptor beta chain was observed in a study of CD8 T cells in ankylosing spondylitis. General observations from the study: In synovial fluid and blood from reactive arthritis, some motif variants were previously reported. Within ankylosing spondylitis blood, a TCR beta motif made up of roughly eight highly homologous variants appeared to be characteristic. Clones tied to disease were said to be significantly enriched in matched ankylosing spondylitis synovial fluid.

Making the TCR beta libraries involved quantitative 5'-RACE with molecular barcodes. TCRdb analysed the 5' RACE reads with MiXCR anew, one entry per CDR3 protein. The repertoire holds around 770,000 distinct CDR3 sequences, with under 20% as singletons. Regarding this clonotype: Its antigen is unidentified.

Germline V gives CDR1 MGHRA, CDR2 YSYEKL. Losses at the gene ends were 0 bases for V and 5 bases for J; bases not matched to a gene: 3. This CDR3 comprises 14 residues. This sequence joins TRBV4-1 and TRBJ2-7; the match to TRBD1 covers 8 bases. The receptor was derived from a male donor with ankylosing spondylitis. The sequenced material came from blood, either unsorted or a sorted T cell fraction (not recorded which). The DNA for the CDR3 is TGCGCCAGCAGCCAAGAGACAGGGGAGCACGAGCAGTACTTC. Translated, it gives CASSQETGEHEQYF.